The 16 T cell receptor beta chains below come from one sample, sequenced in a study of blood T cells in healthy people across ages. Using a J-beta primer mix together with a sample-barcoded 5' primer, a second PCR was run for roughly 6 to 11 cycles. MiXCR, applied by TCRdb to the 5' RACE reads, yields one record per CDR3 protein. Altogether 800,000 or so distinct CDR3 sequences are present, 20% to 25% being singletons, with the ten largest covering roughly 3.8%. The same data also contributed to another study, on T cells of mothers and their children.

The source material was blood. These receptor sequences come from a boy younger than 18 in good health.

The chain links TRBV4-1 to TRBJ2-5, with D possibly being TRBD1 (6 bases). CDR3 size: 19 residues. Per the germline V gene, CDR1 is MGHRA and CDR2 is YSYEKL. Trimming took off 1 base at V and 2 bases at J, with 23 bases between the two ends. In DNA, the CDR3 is TGCGCCAGCAGCCAAGCCCCAGGGGCAGGCGGAAGATATCAAGAGACCCAGTACTTC. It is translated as CASSQAPGAGGRYQETQYF.

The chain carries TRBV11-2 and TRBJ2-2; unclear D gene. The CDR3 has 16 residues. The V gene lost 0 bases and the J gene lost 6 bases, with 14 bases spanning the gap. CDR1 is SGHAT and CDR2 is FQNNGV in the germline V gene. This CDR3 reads CASSLDIVTTSGELFF. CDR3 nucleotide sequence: TGTGCCAGCAGCTTAGATATCGTAACTACCTCCGGGGAGCTGTTTTTT.

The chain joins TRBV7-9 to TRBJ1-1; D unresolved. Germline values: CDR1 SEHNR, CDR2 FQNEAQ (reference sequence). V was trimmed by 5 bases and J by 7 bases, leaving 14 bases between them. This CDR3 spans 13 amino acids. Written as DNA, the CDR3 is TGTGCCAGCAGCGGAACCCTGCGGGATGAAGCTTTCTTT. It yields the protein CASSGTLRDEAFF.

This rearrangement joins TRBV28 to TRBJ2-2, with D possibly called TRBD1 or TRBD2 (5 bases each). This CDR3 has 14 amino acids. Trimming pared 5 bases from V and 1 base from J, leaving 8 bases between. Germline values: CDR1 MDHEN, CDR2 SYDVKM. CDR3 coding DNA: TGTGCCAGCAGTGGGGGAATGAACACCGGGGAGCTGTTTTTT. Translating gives CASSGGMNTGELFF.

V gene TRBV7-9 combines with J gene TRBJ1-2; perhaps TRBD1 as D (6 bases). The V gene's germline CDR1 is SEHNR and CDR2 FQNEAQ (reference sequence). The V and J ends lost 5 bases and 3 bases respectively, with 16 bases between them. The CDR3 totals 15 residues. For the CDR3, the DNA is TGTGCCAGCAGCCGTACAGGGCAGAAAGACTATGGCTACACCTTC. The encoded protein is CASSRTGQKDYGYTF.

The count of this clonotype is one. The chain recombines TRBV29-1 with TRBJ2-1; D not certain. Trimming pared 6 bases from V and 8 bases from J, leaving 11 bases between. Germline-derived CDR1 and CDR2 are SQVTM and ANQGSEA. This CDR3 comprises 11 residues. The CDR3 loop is CSVNSGDEQFF. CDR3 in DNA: TGCAGCGTAAATAGTGGCGATGAGCAGTTCTTC.

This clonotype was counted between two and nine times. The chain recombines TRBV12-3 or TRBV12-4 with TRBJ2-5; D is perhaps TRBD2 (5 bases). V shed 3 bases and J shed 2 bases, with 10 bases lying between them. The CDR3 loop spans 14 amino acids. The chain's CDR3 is CASSFTGSQETQYF. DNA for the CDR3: TGTGCCAGCAGTTTCACGGGGTCACAAGAGACCCAGTACTTC.

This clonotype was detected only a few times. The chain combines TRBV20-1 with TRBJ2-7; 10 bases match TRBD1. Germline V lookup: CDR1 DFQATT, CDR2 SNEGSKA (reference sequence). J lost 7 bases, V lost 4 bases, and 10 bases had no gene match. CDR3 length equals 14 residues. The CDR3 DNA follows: TGCAGTGCTATGGAGGGACAGGGGATGAGGGAGCAGTACTTC. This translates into CSAMEGQGMREQYF.

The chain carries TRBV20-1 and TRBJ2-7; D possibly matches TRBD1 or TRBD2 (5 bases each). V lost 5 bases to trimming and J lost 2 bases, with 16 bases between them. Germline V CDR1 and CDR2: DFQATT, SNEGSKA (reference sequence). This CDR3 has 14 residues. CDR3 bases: TGCAGTGCTCCGACGGGACGGAAAACCTACGAGCAGTACTTC. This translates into CSAPTGRKTYEQYF.

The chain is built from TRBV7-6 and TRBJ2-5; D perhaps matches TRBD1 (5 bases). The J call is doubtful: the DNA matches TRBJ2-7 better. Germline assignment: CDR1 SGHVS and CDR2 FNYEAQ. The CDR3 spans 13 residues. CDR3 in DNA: TGTGCCAGCAGCCTCCCCAGGGAAAACGAGCAGTACTTC. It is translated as CASSLPRENEQYF.

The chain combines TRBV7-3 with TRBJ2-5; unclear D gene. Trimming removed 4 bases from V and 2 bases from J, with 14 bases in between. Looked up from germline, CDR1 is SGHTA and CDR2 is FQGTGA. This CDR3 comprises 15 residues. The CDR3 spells CASSSTTLGQETQYF. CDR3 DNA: TGTGCCAGCAGCTCCACGACTCTGGGACAAGAGACCCAGTACTTC.

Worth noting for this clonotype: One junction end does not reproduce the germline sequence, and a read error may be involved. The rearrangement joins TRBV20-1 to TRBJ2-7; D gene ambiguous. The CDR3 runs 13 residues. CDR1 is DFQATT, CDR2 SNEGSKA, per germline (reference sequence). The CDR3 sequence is CSARQWSSYERYF. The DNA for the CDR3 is TGCAGTGCTAGACAATGGAGCTCCTACGAGCGGTACTTC.

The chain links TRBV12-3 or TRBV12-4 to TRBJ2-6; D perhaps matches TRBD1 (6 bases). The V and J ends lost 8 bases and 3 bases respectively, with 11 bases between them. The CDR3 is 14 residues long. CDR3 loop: CASAAGVGANVLTF. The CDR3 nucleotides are TGTGCCAGCGCCGCAGGGGTTGGGGCCAACGTCCTGACTTTC.

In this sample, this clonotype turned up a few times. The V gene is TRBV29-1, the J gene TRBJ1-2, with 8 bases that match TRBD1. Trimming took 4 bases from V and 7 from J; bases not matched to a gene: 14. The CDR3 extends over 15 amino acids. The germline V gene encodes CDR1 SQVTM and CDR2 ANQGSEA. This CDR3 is CSVGVGQGEDAGYTF. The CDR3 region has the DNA TGCAGCGTTGGTGTAGGACAGGGCGAGGATGCTGGCTACACCTTC. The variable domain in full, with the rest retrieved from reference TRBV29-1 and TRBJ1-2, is SAVISQKPSRDICQRGTSLTIQCQVDSQVTMMFWYRQQPGQSLTLIATANQGSEATYESGFVIDKFPISRPNLTFSTLTVSNMSPEDSSIYLCSVGVGQGEDAGYTFGSGTRLTVV.

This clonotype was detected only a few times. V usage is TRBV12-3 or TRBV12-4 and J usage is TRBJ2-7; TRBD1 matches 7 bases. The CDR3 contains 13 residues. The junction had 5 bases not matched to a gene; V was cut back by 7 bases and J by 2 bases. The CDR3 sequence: CASTQGDPYEQYF. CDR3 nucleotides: TGTGCCAGCACCCAGGGGGACCCCTACGAGCAGTACTTC.

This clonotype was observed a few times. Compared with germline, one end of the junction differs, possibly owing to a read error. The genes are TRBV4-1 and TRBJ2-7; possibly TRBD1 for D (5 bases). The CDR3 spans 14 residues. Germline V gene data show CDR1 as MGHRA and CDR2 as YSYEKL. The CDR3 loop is CASSQPGAPYEQCF. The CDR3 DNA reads TGCGCCAGCAGCCAACCTGGGGCCCCCTACGAGCAGTGCTTC.